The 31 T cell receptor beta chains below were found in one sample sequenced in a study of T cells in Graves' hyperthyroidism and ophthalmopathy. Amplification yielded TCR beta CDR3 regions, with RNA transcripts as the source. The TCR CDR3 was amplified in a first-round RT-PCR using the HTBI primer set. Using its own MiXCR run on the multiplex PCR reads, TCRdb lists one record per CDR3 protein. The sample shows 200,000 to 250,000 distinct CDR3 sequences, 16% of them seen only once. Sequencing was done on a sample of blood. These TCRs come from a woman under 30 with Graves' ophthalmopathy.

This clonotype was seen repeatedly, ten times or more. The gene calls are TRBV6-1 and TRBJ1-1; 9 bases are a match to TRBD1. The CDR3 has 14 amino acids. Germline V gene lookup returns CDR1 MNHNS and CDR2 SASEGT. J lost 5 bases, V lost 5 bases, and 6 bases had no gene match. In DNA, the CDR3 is TGTGCCAGCAGTACGACAGGGGGAACGACTGAAGCTTTCTTT. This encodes CASSTTGGTTEAFF.

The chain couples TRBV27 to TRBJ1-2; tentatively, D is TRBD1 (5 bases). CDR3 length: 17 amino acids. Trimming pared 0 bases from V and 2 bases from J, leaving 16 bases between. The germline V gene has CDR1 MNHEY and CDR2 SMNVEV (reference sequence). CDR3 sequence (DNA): TGTGCCAGCAGTTTATCGTTTTTACAGGAGGCGAACTATGGCTACACCTTC. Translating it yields CASSLSFLQEANYGYTF.

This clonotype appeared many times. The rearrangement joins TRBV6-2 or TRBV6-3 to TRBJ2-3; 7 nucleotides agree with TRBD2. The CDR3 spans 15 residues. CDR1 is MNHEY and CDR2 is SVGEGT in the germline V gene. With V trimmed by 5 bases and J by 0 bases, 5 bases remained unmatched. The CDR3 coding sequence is TGTGCCAGCAGTACACTAGCGCCTAGCACAGATACGCAGTATTTT. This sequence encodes CASSTLAPSTDTQYF.

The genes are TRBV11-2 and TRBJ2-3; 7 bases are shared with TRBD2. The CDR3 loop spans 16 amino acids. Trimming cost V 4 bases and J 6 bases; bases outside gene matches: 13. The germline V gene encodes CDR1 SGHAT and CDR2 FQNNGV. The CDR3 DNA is TGTGCCAGCAGCTCGGGCGGGAGTGGCGGTAGGGATACGCAGTATTTT. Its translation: CASSSGGSGGRDTQYF. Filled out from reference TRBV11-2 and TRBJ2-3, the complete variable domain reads EAGVAQSPRYKIIEKRQSVAFWCNPISGHATLYWYQQILGQGPKLLIQFQNNGVVDDSQLPKDRFSAERLKGVDSTLKIQPAKLEDSAVYLCASSSGGSGGRDTQYFGPGTRLTVL.

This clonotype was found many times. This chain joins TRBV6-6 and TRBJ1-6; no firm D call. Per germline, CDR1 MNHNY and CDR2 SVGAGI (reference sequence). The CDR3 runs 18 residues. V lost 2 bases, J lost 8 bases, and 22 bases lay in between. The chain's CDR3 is CASSYGPTRRAGDSPLHF. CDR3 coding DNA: TGTGCCAGCAGTTACGGCCCTACGCGACGGGCTGGGGATTCACCCCTCCACTTT.

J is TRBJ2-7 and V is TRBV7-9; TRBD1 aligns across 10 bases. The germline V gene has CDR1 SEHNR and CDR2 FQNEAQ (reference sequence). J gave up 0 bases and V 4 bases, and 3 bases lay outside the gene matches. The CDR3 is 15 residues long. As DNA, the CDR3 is TGTGCCAGCAGCTCGACAGGGGGCGTCTCCTACGAGCAGTACTTC. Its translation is CASSSTGGVSYEQYF.

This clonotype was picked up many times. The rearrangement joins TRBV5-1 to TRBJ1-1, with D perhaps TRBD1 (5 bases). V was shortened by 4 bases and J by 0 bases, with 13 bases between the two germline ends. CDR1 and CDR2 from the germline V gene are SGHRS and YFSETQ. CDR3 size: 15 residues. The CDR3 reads CASSPTWGMNTEAFF. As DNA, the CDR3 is TGCGCCAGCAGCCCCACCTGGGGCATGAACACTGAAGCTTTCTTT.

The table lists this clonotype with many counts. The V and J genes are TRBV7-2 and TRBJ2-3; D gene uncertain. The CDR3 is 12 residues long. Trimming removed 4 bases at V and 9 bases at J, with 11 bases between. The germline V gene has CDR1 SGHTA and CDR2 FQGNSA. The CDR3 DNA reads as TGTGCCAGCAGCTCCTATAGTGGAACGCAGTATTTT. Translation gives CASSSYSGTQYF.

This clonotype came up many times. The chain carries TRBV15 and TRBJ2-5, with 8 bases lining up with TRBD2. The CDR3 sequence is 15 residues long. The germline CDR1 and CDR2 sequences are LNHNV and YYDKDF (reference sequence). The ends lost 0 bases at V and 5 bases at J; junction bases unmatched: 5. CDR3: CATSRDISGDETQYF. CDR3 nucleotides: TGTGCCACCAGCAGAGATATTAGCGGGGATGAGACCCAGTACTTC.

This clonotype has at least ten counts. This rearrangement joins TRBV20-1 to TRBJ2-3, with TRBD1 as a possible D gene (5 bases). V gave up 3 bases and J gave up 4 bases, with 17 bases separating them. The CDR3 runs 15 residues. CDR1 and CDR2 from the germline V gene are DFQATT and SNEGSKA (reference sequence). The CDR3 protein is CSARVRAGWADTQYF. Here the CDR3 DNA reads TGCAGTGCTAGGGTGCGAGCAGGGTGGGCAGATACGCAGTATTTT.

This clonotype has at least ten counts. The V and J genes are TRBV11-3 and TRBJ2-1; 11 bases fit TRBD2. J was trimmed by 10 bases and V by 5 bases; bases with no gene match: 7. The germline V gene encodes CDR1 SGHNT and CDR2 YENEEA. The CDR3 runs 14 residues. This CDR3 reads CASSATRTSGEQFF. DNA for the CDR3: TGTGCCAGCAGCGCAACCCGGACTAGCGGGGAGCAGTTCTTC. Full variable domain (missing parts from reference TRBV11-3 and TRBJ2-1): EAGVVQSPRYKIIEKKQPVAFWCNPISGHNTLYWYLQNLGQGPELLIRYENEEAVDDSQLPKDRFSAERLKGVDSTLKIQPAELGDSAVYLCASSATRTSGEQFFGPGTRLTVL.

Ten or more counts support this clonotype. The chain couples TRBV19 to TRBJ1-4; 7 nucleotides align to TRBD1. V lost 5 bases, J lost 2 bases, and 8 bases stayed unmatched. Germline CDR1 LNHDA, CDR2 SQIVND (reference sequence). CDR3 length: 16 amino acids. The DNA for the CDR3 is TGTGCCAGTAGTTCTCGGACAGGACCTACTAATGAAAAACTGTTTTTT. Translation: CASSSRTGPTNEKLFF.

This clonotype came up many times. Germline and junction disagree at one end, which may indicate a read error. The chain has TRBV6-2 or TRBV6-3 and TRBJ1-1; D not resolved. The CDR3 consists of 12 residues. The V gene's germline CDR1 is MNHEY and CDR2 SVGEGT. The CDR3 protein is CASSPGNPEAFF. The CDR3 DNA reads TGTGCCAGCAGCCCCGGGAACCCTGAAGCTTTCTTT.

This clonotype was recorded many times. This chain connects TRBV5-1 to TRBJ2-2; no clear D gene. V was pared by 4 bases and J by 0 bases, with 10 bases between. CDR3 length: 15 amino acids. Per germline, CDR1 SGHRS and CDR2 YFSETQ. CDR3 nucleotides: TGCGCCAGCAGCGAGTCAAGGACGAACACCGGGGAGCTGTTTTTT. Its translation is CASSESRTNTGELFF.

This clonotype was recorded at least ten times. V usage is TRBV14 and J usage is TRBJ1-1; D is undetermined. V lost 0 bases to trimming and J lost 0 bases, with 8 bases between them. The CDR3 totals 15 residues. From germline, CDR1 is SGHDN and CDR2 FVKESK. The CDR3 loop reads CASSQEALMNTEAFF. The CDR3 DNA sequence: TGTGCCAGCAGCCAAGAGGCCCTCATGAACACTGAAGCTTTCTTT.

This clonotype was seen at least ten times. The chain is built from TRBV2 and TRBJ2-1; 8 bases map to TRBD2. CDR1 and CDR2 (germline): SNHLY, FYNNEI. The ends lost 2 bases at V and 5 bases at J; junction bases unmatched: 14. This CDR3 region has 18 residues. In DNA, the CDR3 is TGTGCCAGCAGTGAAACCGGGAGGGAACCCTTAAACAACAATGAGCAGTTCTTC. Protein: CASSETGREPLNNNEQFF. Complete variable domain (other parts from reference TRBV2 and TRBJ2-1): EPEVTQTPSHQVTQMGQEVILRCVPISNHLYFYWYRQILGQKVEFLVSFYNNEISEKSEIFDDQFSVERPDGSNFTLKIRSTKLEDSAMYFCASSETGREPLNNNEQFFGPGTRLTVL.

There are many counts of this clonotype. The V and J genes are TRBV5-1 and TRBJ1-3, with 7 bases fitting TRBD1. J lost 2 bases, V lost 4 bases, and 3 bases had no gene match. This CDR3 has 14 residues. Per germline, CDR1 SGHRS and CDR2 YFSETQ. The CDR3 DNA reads TGCGCCAGCAGCCCGGGGACAGCTGGAAACACCATATATTTT. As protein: CASSPGTAGNTIYF.

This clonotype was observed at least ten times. The CDR3 region is CSARGKAGGPVYNEQFF. Written as DNA, the CDR3 is TGCAGCGCCCGGGGTAAGGCGGGAGGGCCTGTATACAATGAGCAGTTCTTC. The V call is TRBV29-1, the J call TRBJ2-1; 9 nucleotides agree with TRBD2. The V segment lost 7 bases and the J segment 4 bases; nucleotides outside the gene matches: 17. CDR3 length: 17 amino acids. Germline-derived CDR1 and CDR2 are SQVTM and ANQGSEA.

In nucleotides, the CDR3 is TGTGCCAGCAGCTCGCGGACTAGCGGTCGCACAGATACGCAGTATTTT. Its protein product is CASSSRTSGRTDTQYF. This chain uses TRBV7-9 with TRBJ2-3, with 10 bases fitting TRBD2. V gave up 4 bases and J gave up 1 base; unmatched junction bases: 5. The length of the CDR3 is 16 residues. The germline V gene encodes CDR1 SEHNR and CDR2 FQNEAQ (reference sequence).

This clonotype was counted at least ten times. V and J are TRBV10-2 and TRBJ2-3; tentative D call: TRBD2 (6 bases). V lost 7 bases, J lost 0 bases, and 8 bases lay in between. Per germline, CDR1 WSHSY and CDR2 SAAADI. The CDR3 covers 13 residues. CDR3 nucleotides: TGCGCCAGCACCGGGACTAGCACAGATACGCAGTATTTT. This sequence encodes CASTGTSTDTQYF.

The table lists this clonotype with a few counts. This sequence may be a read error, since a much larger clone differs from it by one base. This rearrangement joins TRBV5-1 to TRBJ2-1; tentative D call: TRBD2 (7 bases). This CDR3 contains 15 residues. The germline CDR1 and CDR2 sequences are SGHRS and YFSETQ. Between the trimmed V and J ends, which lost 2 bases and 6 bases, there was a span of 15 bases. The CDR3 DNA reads TGCGCCAGCAGCTTTGGGGGGGCCCCACTCAATGAGCAGTTCTTC. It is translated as CASSFGGAPLNEQFF.

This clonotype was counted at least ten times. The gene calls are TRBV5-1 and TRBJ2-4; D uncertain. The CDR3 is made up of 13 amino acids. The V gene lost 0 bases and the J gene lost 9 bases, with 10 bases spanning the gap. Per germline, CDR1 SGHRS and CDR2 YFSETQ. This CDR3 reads CASSLGVESIQYF. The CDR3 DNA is TGCGCCAGCAGCTTGGGGGTTGAGAGCATTCAGTACTTC.

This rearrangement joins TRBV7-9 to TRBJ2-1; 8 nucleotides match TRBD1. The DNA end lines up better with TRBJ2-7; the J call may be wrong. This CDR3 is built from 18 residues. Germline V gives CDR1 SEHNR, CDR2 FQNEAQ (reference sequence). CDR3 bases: TGTGCCAGCGGTTCATACGGACAGGGAGGAACTACCTACAATGAGCAGTACTTC. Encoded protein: CASGSYGQGGTTYNEQYF.

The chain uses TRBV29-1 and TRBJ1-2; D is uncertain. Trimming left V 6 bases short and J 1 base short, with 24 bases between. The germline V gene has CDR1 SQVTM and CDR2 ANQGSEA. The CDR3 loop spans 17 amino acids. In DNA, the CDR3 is TGCAGCGTAAAAAAACCCGGTGGGCGTTTGATTAACTATGGCTACACCTTC. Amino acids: CSVKKPGGRLINYGYTF.

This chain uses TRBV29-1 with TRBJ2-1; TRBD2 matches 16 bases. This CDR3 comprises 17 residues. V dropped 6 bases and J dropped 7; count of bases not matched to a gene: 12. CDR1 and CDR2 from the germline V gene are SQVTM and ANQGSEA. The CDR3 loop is CSVSYPGTSGRGNEQFF. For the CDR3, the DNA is TGCAGCGTCTCCTACCCCGGGACTAGCGGGAGGGGGAATGAGCAGTTCTTC.

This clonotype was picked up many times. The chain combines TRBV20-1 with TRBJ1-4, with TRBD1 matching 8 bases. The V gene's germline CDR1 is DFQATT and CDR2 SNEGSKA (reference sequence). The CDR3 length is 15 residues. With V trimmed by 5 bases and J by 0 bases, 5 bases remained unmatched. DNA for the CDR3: TGCAGTGCTCGGGGACAGGAATCAACTAATGAAAAACTGTTTTTT. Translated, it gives CSARGQESTNEKLFF.

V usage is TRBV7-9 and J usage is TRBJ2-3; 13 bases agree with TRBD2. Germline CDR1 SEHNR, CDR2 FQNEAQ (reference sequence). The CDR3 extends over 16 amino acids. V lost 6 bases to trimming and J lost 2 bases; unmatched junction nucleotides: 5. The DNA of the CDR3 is TGTGCCAGCAGTCACACTAGCGGGGGGGTCACAGATACGCAGTATTTT. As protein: CASSHTSGGVTDTQYF.

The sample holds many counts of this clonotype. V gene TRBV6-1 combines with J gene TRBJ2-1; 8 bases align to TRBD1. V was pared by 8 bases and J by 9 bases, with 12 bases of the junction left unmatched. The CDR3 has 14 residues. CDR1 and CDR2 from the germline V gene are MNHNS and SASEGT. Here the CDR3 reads CASRRGLARGEQFF. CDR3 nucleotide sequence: TGTGCCAGCCGCAGGGGGCTTGCTAGGGGTGAGCAGTTCTTC.

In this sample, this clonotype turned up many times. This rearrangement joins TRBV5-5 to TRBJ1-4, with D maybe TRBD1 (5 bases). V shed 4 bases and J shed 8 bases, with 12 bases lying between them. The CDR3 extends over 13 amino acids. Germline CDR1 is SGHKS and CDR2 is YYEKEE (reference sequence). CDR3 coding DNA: TGTGCCAGCAGCCTCGGATGGGGCGAAAAACTGTTTTTT. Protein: CASSLGWGEKLFF.

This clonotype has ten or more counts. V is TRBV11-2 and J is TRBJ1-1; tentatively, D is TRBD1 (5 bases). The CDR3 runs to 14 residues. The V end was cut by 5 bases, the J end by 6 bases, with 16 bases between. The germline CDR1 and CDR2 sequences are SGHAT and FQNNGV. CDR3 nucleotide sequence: TGTGCCAGCAGCCCAGCCAGGGAGGTCGCTGAAGCTTTCTTT. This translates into CASSPAREVAEAFF.

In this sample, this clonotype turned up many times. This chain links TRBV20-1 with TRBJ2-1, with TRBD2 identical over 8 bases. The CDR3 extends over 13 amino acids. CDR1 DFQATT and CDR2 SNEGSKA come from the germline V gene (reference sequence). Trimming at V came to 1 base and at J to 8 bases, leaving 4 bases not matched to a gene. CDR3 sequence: CSARVSGVDEQFF. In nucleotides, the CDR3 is TGCAGTGCTAGAGTTAGCGGGGTGGATGAGCAGTTCTTC.